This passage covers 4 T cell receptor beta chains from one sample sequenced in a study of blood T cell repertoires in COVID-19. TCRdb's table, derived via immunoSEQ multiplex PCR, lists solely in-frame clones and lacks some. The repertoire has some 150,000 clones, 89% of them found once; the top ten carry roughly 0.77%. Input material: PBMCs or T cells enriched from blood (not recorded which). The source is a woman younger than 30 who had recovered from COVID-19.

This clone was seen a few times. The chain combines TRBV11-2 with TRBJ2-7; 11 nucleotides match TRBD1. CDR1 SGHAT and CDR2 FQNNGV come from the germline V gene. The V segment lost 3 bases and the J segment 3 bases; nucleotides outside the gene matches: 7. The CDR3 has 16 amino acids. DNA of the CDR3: TGTGCCAGCAGCTTTTCCGGGACAGGGGGTTTCTACGAGCAGTACTTC. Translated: CASSFSGTGGFYEQYF.

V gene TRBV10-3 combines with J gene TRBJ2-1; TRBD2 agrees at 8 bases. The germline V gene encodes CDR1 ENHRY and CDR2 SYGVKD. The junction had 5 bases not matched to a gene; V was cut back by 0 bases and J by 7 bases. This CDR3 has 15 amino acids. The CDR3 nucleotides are TGTGCCATCAGTGAGTCCCTGGAGCGGGGGAATGAGCAGTTCTTC. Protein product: CAISESLERGNEQFF.

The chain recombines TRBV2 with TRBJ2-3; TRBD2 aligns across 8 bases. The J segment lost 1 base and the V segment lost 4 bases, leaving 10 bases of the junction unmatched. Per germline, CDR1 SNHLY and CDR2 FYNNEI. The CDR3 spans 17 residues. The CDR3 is CASSALPLAGRTDTQYF. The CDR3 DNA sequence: TGTGCCAGCAGTGCTCTTCCTCTAGCGGGTCGCACAGATACGCAGTATTTT.

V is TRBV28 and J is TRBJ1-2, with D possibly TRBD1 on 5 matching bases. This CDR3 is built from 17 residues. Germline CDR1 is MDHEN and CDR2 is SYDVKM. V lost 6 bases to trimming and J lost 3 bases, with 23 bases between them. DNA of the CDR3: TGTGCCAGCAGGCTGATAAAACTGGGGGGTGGGGACTATGGCTACACCTTC. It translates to CASRLIKLGGGDYGYTF.